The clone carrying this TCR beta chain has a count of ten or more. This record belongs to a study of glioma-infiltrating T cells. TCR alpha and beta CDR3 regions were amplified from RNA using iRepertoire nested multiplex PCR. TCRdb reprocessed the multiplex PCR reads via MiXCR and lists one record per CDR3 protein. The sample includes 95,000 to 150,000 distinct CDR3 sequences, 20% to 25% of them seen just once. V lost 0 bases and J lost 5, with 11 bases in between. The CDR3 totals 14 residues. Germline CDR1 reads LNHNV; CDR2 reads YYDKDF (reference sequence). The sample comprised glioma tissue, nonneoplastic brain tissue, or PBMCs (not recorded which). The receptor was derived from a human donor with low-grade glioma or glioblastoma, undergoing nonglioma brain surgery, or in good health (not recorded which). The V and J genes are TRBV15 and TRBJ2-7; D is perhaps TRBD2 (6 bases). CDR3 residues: CATSREGGVDEQYF. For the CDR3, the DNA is TGTGCCACCAGCAGAGAGGGGGGTGTGGACGAGCAGTACTTC.